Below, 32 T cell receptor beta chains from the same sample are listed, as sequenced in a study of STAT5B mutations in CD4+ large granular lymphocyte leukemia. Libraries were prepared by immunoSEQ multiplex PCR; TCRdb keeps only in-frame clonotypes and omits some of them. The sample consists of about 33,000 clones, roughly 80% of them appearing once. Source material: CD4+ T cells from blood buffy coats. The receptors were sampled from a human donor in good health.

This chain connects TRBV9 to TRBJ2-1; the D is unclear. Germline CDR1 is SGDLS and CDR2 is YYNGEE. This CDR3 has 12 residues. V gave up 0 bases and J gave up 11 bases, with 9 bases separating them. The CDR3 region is CASSVVNGQQFF. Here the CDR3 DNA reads TGTGCCAGCAGCGTAGTTAACGGGCAGCAGTTCTTC.

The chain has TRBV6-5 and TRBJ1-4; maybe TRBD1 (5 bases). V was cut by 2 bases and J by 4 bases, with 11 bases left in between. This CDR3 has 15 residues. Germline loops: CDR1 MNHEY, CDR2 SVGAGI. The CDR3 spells CASSYKGTGNEKLFF. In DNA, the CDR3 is TGTGCCAGCAGTTACAAGGGGACGGGTAATGAAAAACTGTTTTTT.

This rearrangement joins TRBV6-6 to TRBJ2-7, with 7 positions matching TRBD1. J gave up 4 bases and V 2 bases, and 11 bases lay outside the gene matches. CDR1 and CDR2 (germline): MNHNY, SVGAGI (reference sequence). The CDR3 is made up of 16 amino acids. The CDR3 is CASSYDWDSEYYEQYF. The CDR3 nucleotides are TGTGCCAGCAGTTACGATTGGGACAGCGAATATTACGAGCAGTACTTC.

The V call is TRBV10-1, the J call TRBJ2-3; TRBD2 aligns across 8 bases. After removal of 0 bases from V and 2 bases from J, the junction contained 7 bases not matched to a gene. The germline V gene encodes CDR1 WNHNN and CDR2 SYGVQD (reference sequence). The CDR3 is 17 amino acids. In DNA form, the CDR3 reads TGCGCCAGCAGTGAGTCGTCGCGGGAGGTCCCCACAGATACGCAGTATTTT. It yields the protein CASSESSREVPTDTQYF.

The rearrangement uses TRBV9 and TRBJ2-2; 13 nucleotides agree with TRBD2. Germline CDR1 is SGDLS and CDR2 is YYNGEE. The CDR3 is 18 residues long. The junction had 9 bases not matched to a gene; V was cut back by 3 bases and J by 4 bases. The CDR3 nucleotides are TGTGCCAGCAGCGCCTCCCGGACTAGCGGGAGAGGCACCGGGGAGCTGTTTTTT. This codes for CASSASRTSGRGTGELFF.

CDR3 in DNA: TGTGCCACCGGGCTAGCGGGGAGCTACAATGAGCAGTTCTTC. Its translation: CATGLAGSYNEQFF. The chain has TRBV15 and TRBJ2-1; 9 nucleotides align to TRBD2. CDR1 is LNHNV, CDR2 YYDKDF, per germline (reference sequence). The length of the CDR3 is 14 residues. Trimming took 8 bases from V and 3 from J; bases not matched to a gene: 5. Filled out from reference TRBV15 and TRBJ2-1, the complete variable domain reads DAMVIQNPRYQVTQFGKPVTLSCSQTLNHNVMYWYQQKSSQAPKLLFHYYDKDFNNEADTPDNFQSRRPNTSFCFLDIRSPGLGDTAMYLCATGLAGSYNEQFFGPGTRLTVL.

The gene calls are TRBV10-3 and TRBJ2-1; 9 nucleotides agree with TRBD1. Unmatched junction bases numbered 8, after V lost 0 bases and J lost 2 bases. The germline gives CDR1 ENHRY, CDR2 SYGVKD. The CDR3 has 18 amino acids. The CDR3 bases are TGTGCCATCAGTGAGTCGAGAGGCCGGGACAGGGCCTACAATGAGCAGTTCTTC. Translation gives CAISESRGRDRAYNEQFF.

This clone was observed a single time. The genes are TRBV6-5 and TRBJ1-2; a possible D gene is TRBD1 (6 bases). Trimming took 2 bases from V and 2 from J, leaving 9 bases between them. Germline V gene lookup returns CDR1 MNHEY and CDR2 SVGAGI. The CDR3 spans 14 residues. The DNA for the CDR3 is TGTGCCAGCAGTTACCTCACAGGGAACTATGGCTACACCTTC. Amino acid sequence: CASSYLTGNYGYTF.

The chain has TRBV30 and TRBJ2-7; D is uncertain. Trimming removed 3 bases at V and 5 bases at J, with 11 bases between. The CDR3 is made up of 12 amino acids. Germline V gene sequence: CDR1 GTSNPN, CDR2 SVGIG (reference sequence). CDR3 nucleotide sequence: TGTGCCTGGAGCCGTGGTGATCACGAGCAGTACTTC. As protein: CAWSRGDHEQYF.

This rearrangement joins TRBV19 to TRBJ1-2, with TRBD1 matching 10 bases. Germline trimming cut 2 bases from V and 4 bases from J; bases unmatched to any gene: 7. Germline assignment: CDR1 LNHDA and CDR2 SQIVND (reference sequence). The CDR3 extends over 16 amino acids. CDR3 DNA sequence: TGTGCCAGTAGTATAACGGCGGGACAGGGGTTCTATGGCTACACCTTC. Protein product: CASSITAGQGFYGYTF.

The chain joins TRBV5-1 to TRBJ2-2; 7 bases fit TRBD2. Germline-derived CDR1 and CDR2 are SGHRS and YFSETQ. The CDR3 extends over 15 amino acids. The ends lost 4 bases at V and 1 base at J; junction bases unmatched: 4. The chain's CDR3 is CASSTGLLNTGELFF. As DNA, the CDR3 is TGCGCCAGCAGCACGGGACTACTGAACACCGGGGAGCTGTTTTTT.

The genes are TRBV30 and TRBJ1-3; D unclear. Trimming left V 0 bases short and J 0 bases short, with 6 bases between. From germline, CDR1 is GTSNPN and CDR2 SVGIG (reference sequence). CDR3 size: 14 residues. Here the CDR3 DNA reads TGTGCCTGGAGTGTACACACCTCTGGAAACACCATATATTTT. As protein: CAWSVHTSGNTIYF.

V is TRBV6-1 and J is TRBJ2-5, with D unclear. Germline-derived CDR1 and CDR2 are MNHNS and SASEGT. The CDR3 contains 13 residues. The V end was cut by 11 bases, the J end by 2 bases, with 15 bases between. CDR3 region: CALGRPEQETQYF. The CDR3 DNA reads TGTGCCCTAGGACGGCCGGAACAAGAGACCCAGTACTTC.

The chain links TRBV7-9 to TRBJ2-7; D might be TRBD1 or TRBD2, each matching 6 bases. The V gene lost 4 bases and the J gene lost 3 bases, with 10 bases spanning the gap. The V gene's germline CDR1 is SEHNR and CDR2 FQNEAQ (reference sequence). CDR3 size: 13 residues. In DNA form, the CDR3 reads TGTGCCAGCAGCTGGGGGGCACTCTACGAGCAGTACTTC. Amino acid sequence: CASSWGALYEQYF.

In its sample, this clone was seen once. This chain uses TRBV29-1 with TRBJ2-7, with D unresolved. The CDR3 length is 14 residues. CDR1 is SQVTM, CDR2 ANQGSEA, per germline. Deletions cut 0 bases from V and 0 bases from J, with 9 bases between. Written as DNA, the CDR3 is TGCAGCGTTGAAGATCGGCTGCACTCCTACGAGCAGTACTTC. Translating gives CSVEDRLHSYEQYF.

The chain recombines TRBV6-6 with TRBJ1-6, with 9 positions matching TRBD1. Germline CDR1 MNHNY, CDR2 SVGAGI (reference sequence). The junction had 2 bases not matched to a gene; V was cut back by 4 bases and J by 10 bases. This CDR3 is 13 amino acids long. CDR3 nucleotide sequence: TGTGCCAGCAGTTCAGGACAGGGGTCACCCCTCCACTTT. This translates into CASSSGQGSPLHF.

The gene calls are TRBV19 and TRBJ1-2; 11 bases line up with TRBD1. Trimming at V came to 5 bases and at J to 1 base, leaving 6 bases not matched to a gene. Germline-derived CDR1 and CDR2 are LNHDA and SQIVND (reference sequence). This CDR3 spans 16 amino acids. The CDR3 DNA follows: TGTGCCAGTAGTGACGGGACAGGGGGTAGTAACTATGGCTACACCTTC. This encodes CASSDGTGGSNYGYTF.

DNA for the CDR3: TGTGCCAGCGCTACCGGGACAGGGGGCCCATACAGCAATCAGCCCCAGCATTTT. Translating it yields CASATGTGGPYSNQPQHF. The chain combines TRBV28 with TRBJ1-5, with 12 bases aligning to TRBD1. With V trimmed by 8 bases and J by 1 base, 12 bases remained unmatched. The CDR3 consists of 18 residues. Germline V CDR1 and CDR2: MDHEN, SYDVKM.

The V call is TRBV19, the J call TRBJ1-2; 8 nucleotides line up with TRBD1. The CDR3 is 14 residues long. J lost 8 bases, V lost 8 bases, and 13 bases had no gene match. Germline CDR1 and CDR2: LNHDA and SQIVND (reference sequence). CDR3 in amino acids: CASAITGGRGGYTF. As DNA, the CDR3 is TGTGCCAGTGCTATTACAGGGGGAAGGGGGGGCTACACCTTC.

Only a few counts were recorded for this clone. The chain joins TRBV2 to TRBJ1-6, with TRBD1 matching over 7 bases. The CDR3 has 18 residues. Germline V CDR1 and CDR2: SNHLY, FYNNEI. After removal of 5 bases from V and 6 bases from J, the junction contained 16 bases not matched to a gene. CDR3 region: CASSLTGQAGLSNSPLHF. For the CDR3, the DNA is TGTGCCAGCAGTCTAACCGGACAGGCGGGCCTCTCTAATTCACCCCTCCACTTT.

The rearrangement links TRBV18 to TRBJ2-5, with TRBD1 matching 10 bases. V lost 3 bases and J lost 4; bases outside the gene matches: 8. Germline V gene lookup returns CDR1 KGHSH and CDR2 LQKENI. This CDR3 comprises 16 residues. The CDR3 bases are TGTGCCAGCTCACCTAGACAGGGGGCGACGGGAGAGACCCAGTACTTC. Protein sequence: CASSPRQGATGETQYF.

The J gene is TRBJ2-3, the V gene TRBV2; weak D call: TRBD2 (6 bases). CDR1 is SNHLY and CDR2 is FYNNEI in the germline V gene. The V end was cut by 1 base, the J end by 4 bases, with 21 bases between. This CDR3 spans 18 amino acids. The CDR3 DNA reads TGTGCCAGCAGTGAAGAGAGGATAACTAGCCCCGCGGCAGATACGCAGTATTTT. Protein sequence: CASSEERITSPAADTQYF.

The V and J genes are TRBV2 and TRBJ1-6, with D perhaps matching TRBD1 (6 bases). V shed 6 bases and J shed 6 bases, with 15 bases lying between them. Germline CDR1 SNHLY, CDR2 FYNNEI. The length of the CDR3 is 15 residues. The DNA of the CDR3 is TGTGCCAGCAGGGAGGGAGGGACACCTAATTCACCCCTCCACTTT. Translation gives CASREGGTPNSPLHF.

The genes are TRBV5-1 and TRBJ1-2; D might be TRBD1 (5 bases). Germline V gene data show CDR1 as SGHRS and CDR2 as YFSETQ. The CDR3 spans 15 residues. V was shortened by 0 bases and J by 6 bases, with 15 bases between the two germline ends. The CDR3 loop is CASSLDLAPGDGYTF. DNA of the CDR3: TGCGCCAGCAGCTTGGACCTGGCCCCGGGGGATGGCTACACCTTC.

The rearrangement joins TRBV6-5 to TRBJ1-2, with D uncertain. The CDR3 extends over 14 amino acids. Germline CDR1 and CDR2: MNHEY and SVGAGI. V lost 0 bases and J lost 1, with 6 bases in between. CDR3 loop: CASSYSPLNYGYTF. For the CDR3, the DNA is TGTGCCAGCAGTTACTCGCCACTTAACTATGGCTACACCTTC.

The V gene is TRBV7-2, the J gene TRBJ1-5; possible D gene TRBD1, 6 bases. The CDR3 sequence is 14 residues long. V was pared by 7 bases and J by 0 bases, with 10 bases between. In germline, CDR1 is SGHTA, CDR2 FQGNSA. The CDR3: CASTTGYSNQPQHF. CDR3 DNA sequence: TGTGCCAGCACAACAGGGTATAGCAATCAGCCCCAGCATTTT. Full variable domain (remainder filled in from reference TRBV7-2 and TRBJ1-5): GAGVSQSPSNKVTEKGKDVELRCDPISGHTALYWYRQSLGQGLEFLIYFQGNSAPDKSGLPSDRFSAERTGGSVSTLTIQRTQQEDSAVYLCASTTGYSNQPQHFGDGTRLSIL.

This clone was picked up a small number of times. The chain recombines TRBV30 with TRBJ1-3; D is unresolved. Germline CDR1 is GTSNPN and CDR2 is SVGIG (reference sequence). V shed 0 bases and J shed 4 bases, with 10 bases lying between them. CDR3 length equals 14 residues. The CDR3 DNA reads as TGTGCCTGGAGTGTACCGGGAGGCGGAAACACCATATATTTT. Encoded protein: CAWSVPGGGNTIYF.

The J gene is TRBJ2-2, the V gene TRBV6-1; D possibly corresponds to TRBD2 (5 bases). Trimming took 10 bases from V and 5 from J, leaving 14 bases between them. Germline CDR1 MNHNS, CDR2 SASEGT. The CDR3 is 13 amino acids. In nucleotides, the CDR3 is TGTGCCACTCGAGGGAGACTGACCGGGGAGCTGTTTTTT. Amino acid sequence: CATRGRLTGELFF.

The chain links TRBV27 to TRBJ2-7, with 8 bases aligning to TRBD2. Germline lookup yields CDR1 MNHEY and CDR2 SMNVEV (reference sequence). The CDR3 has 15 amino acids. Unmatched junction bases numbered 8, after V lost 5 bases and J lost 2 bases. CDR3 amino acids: CASSPTSGYTYEQYF. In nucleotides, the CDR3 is TGTGCCAGCAGTCCAACTAGCGGTTACACCTACGAGCAGTACTTC.

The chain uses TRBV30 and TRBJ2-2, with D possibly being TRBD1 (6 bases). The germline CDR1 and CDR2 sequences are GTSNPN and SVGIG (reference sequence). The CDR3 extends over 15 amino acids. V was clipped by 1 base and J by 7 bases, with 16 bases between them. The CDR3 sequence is CAWSAATRGGGELFF. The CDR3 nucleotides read TGTGCCTGGAGTGCCGCGACAAGAGGGGGCGGGGAGCTGTTTTTT. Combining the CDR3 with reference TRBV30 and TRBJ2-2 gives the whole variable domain SQTIHQWPATLVQPVGSPLSLECTVEGTSNPNLYWYRQAAGRGLQLLFYSVGIGQISSEVPQNLSASRPQDRQFILSSKKLLLSDSGFYLCAWSAATRGGGELFFGEGSRLTVL.

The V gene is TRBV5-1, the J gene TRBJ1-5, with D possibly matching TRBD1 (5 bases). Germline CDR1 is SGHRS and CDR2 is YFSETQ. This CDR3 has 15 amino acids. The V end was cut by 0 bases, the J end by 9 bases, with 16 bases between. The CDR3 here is CASSLAGAGSGPQHF. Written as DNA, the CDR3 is TGCGCCAGCAGCTTGGCCGGGGCAGGTTCAGGGCCCCAGCATTTT.

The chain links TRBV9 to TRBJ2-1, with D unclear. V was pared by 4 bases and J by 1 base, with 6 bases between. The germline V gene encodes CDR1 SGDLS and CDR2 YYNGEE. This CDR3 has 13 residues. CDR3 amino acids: CASSFLSYNEQFF. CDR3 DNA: TGTGCCAGCAGCTTTCTATCCTACAATGAGCAGTTCTTC.